The 25 T cell receptor beta chains reported below all come from one sample, sequenced in a study of monozygotic twins with inflammatory bowel disease. TCRdb reprocessed the 5' RACE reads, with one entry per CDR3 protein and no DNA. The sample's table shows fewer than 550,000 distinct CDR3 sequences. What was sequenced was blood. These receptors were obtained from a human donor with ulcerative colitis or Crohn's disease, or a healthy co-twin of an affected twin (not recorded which).

V is TRBV7-9 and J is TRBJ2-2. CDR1 is SEHNR and CDR2 is FQNEAQ in the germline V gene (reference sequence). The CDR3 extends over 13 amino acids. CDR3 loop: CASGNSLTGELFF.

CDR3 residues: CASSLVGPGANVLTF. The chain is built from TRBV27 and TRBJ2-6. The CDR3 sequence is 15 residues long. The germline V gene encodes CDR1 MNHEY and CDR2 SMNVEV (reference sequence). The variable domain in full, with the rest retrieved from reference TRBV27 and TRBJ2-6, is EAQVTQNPRYLITVTGKKLTVTCSQNMNHEYMSWYRQDPGLGLRQIYYSMNVEVTDKGDVPEGYKVSRKEKRNFPLILESPSPNQTSLYFCASSLVGPGANVLTFGAGSRLTVL.

The J gene is TRBJ1-5, the V gene TRBV18. This CDR3 spans 17 amino acids. Germline V gene sequence: CDR1 KGHSH, CDR2 LQKENI. CDR3 sequence reads: CASSPGRVRRNNQPQHF. The variable domain in full, with the rest retrieved from reference TRBV18 and TRBJ1-5, is NAGVMQNPRHLVRRRGQEARLRCSPMKGHSHVYWYRQLPEEGLKFMVYLQKENIIDESGMPKERFSAEFPKEGPSILRIQQVVRGDSAAYFCASSPGRVRRNNQPQHFGDGTRLSIL.

The CDR3 loop reads CASSLVRTGVWAGELFF. This chain joins TRBV7-8 and TRBJ2-2; TCRdb's D call, TRBD1, is unchecked because there is no DNA. The CDR3 has 17 amino acids. Germline V gene sequence: CDR1 SGHVS, CDR2 FQNEAQ.

This chain connects TRBV12-3 or TRBV12-4 to TRBJ2-3; TCRdb's D call of TRBD1 is untestable without DNA. The CDR3 length is 13 residues. The CDR3 sequence: CASSLDRSDTQYF.

This chain links TRBV6-6 with TRBJ1-1. The CDR3 is 12 residues long. Germline loops: CDR1 MNHNY, CDR2 SVGAGI (reference sequence). The CDR3 reads CASSSRETEAFF.

The gene calls are TRBV5-1 and TRBJ1-3. Looked up from germline, CDR1 is SGHRS and CDR2 is YFSETQ. This CDR3 contains 16 residues. CDR3 sequence reads: CASSSVTGGPGNTIYF. Full variable domain (outside the CDR3, taken from reference TRBV5-1 and TRBJ1-3): KAGVTQTPRYLIKTRGQQVTLSCSPISGHRSVSWYQQTPGQGLQFLFEYFSETQRNKGNFPGRFSGRQFSNSRSEMNVSTLELGDSALYLCASSSVTGGPGNTIYFGEGSWLTVV.

J is TRBJ1-4 and V is TRBV7-2. There are 12 residues in the CDR3. Germline V CDR1 and CDR2: SGHTA, FQGNSA. CDR3 loop: CASSSEVEKLFF.

The chain employs TRBV7-6 and TRBJ2-2; lacking DNA, the TRBD1 call made by TCRdb goes unchecked. The CDR3 length is 16 residues. The germline gives CDR1 SGHVS, CDR2 FNYEAQ. The CDR3 reads CASSLGTRGNTGELFF.

The chain links TRBV12-3 or TRBV12-4 to TRBJ2-1; the D call of TRBD2 rests on TCRdb alone, since no DNA is present to check it. The CDR3 covers 14 residues. The CDR3 sequence: CASSLGGRFNEQFF.

The genes are TRBV6-6 and TRBJ1-1; TCRdb's D call of TRBD1 is untestable without DNA. The CDR3 is 13 amino acids. Germline assignment: CDR1 MNHNY and CDR2 SVGAGI (reference sequence). The CDR3: CASSYEGATEAFF.

The chain joins TRBV5-1 to TRBJ2-3; TCRdb reports TRBD2, a call that lacks DNA to check it against. Germline-derived CDR1 and CDR2 are SGHRS and YFSETQ. The CDR3 runs to 16 residues. The CDR3 is CASREIAGGPPDTQYF.

The J gene is TRBJ1-1, the V gene TRBV5-5. The CDR3 loop spans 12 amino acids. Germline assignment: CDR1 SGHKS and CDR2 YYEKEE (reference sequence). The CDR3 region is CASNLGVAEAFF.

The chain carries TRBV20-1 and TRBJ2-1; without DNA, the TCRdb call of TRBD1 cannot be checked. The CDR3 totals 16 residues. The germline CDR1 and CDR2 sequences are DFQATT and SNEGSKA (reference sequence). The CDR3 is CSARVEGEWSYNEQFF.

The chain has TRBV7-2 and TRBJ2-2; the D call of TRBD2 rests on TCRdb alone, since no DNA is present to check it. Germline V gene sequence: CDR1 SGHTA, CDR2 FQGNSA. The CDR3 totals 15 residues. CDR3: CASSTRGGRTGELFF. The full variable domain, rest sourced from reference TRBV7-2 and TRBJ2-2, is GAGVSQSPSNKVTEKGKDVELRCDPISGHTALYWYRQSLGQGLEFLIYFQGNSAPDKSGLPSDRFSAERTGGSVSTLTIQRTQQEDSAVYLCASSTRGGRTGELFFGEGSRLTVL.

The chain links TRBV4-1 to TRBJ2-1; TCRdb designates TRBD2, a call that cannot be tested without DNA. This CDR3 is built from 15 residues. Germline CDR1 is MGHRA and CDR2 is YSYEKL. The CDR3 loop reads CASMSYSGRSNEQFF.

V gene TRBV7-8 combines with J gene TRBJ1-1; TCRdb returns TRBD1, unconfirmable since there is no DNA. CDR1 and CDR2 (germline): SGHVS, FQNEAQ. CDR3 length: 17 residues. The CDR3 here is CASSLNGTGSMNTEAFF.

This sequence joins TRBV7-2 and TRBJ1-6; TCRdb gives TRBD1 as the D gene, but with no DNA this cannot be confirmed. The CDR3 totals 14 residues. CDR1 and CDR2 from the germline V gene are SGHTA and FQGNSA. The CDR3 sequence: CASSFSDRKFPLHF.

V is TRBV4-1 and J is TRBJ2-1; TCRdb's D call of TRBD1 is untestable without DNA. The CDR3 loop spans 18 amino acids. Germline loops: CDR1 MGHRA, CDR2 YSYEKL. The CDR3 is CASSLIRGTGGFYNEQFF.

The chain has TRBV29-1 and TRBJ2-1; as DNA is missing, the TRBD2 call by TCRdb cannot be tested. CDR1 SQVTM and CDR2 ANQGSEA come from the germline V gene. The CDR3 length is 14 residues. The CDR3 sequence is CSAGLTSSYNEQFF.

The V and J genes are TRBV7-6 and TRBJ2-7; the D gene TCRdb calls, TRBD1, cannot be checked with no DNA. The CDR3 totals 15 residues. Germline V gene lookup returns CDR1 SGHVS and CDR2 FNYEAQ. This CDR3 reads CASSVDRGVSYEQYF. Supplemented by reference TRBV7-6 and TRBJ2-7, the full variable domain reads GAGVSQSPRYKVTKRGQDVALRCDPISGHVSLYWYRQALGQGPEFLTYFNYEAQQDKSGLPNDRFSAERPEGSISTLTIQRTEQRDSAMYRCASSVDRGVSYEQYFGPGTRLTVT.

This rearrangement joins TRBV14 to TRBJ1-1. This CDR3 spans 12 amino acids. Per the germline V gene, CDR1 is SGHDN and CDR2 is FVKESK. This CDR3 reads CASSQWVNEAFF.

V usage is TRBV4-3 and J usage is TRBJ2-3; TCRdb names TRBD1, which stays unverified in the absence of DNA. The length of the CDR3 is 16 residues. Looked up from germline, CDR1 is LGHNA and CDR2 is YSLEER. CDR3 amino acids: CASSQGLRGLTDTQYF.

The chain combines TRBV25-1 with TRBJ2-7; without DNA, the TCRdb call of TRBD2 cannot be checked. This CDR3 is 16 amino acids long. Germline V CDR1 and CDR2: MGHDK, SYGVNS. CDR3: CASSEWGGRGSYEQYF.

The V and J genes are TRBV5-6 and TRBJ1-2; the TCRdb call, TRBD1, lacks DNA for checking. Germline V gene data show CDR1 as SGHDT and CDR2 as YYEEEE. The CDR3 loop spans 15 amino acids. CDR3 in amino acids: CASSRQGGGNYGYTF.